This entry is about one T cell receptor (beta chain). What antigen it recognizes has not been identified. No much larger clonotype is one base removed from it; base qualities were not supplied. Ficoll-Paque density gradient centrifugation was used to isolate PBMCs. Data came from an Illumina NovaSeq 6000. TCRalpha and TCRbeta cDNA libraries were constructed by 5'RACE with constant-segment primers, with sample barcodes and unique molecular identifiers being introduced. Trizol reagent was used to extract RNA from every sample. Libraries were amplified in two PCR steps, with a second sample barcode and Illumina TruSeq adapters added in the second step. Sequencing of the libraries was done on an Illumina NovaSeq, producing 2 x 150 bp paired-end reads. The study's own analysis went as follows. Demultiplexing of reads and collapsing into UMI-guided consensus sequences were performed with migec v1.2.7. Using mixcr v2.1.11, UMI consensuses were aligned to TRA and TRB V and J templates and then assembled into clonotypes. A clonotype was counted as expanded or contracted only if both edgeR and NoisET called the change significant, with noise models trained on biological replicates. For edgeR calls, the thresholds were a false discovery rate-adjusted p below 0.01 and a log2 fold-change of 1. PCA with hierarchical clustering of max-normalized trajectories of the 1000 most abundant clonotypes was used as exploratory dynamics analysis. Separately sequenced CD4+ and CD8+ repertoires were used to assign the CD4 or CD8 phenotype of responding clones. The raw public reads went through TCRdb reprocessing: fastp at Q25, MiXCR clone calling, in-frame beta chains kept. Every distinct CDR3 protein forms one entry, paired with its most common genes and DNA. The V and J calls and clone size come from TCRdb's table, not from the authors' own analysis. Within this sample are over 300,000 distinct CDR3 sequences, with around a fifth of them counted one time only. The ten largest clones represent about 21% of the sample.

V and J are truncated by 4 bases and 3 bases respectively, leaving an intervening sequence of 17 bases. Sequences SGHDT (CDR1) and YYEEEE (CDR2) are obtained from the germline V gene. Including cysteine and phenylalanine, the CDR3 has 16 amino acids. The entry retains the CDR3 DNA only, 48 bases that are in frame from base 1. These data originate in a study of T-cell memory formation after mild COVID-19 (dated by TCRdb to 2020 to 2022). About the investigation overall: Most TCR sequence clusters were specific to one of the two donors. In a couple of donors, T-cell clones that expanded and contracted after mild COVID-19 were followed by sequencing TCRalpha and TCRbeta repertoires longitudinally. The cohort was made up of two young adult volunteers, one female and one male, who were previously healthy.

Study-level results and caveats: Only two mild cases were covered by the study, and larger cohorts that include severe cases with pre-infection samples were considered necessary. SARS-CoV-2 specificity of the second-wave clones peaking on day 37 was not confirmed. Contracting CD4+ clones were found mainly in CM and EM memory subsets, while CD8+ clones were enriched in EMRA. Balanced CD4/CD8 phenotypes were observed for clones contracting from day 15 to 85, whereas a bias towards CD4+ was observed for a second wave of clones expanding from day 15 to 37. Some responding clones were found in pre-infection memory, which suggests that pre-existing cross-reactive memory T cells took part in the SARS-CoV-2 response.

The sequenced material came from PBMCs or a T cell subset sorted from them (not recorded which). This TCR came from a man between 18 and 35 years old who had mild COVID-19 (a few samples of this study predate the infection). The sample titles of this study are shuffled in the database, so cell type and time point are left out; the donor was told from shared clones. The rearranged segments are TRBV5-6 and TRBJ2-4; tentative D gene TRBD1, with 6 bases matching. This receptor carries the CDR3 CASSPLDREGKNIQYF. The nucleotides read TGTGCCAGCAGCCCACTGGACAGAGAAGGCAAAAACATTCAGTACTTC.